The 5 T cell receptor beta chains below were found in one sample sequenced in a study of CD8+CD57+ T cells in acquired aplastic anemia. In patients chosen for sequencing, flow cytometry had shown CD8+CD57+ cell expansion. For CDR3 and TCR beta VDJ profiling, genomic DNA was the template used. TCRdb reprocessed the reads via MiXCR and lists one record per CDR3 protein. In the table there are 260,000 or so distinct CDR3 sequences, less than 85% of which are singletons. Sequencing input: sorted CD4+, CD8+, or CD8+CD57+ T cells (not recorded which) from PBMCs. Receptor source: a human donor with aplastic anemia.

A note on this clonotype: The DNA is left out, because the CDR3 cannot be placed on it with certainty; the CDR3 is given as TCRdb lists it. The chain employs TRBV7-4 and TRBJ2-2; the table gives TRBD1 as D, unverified against the DNA. The V gene's germline CDR1 is SGHVT and CDR2 SQSDAQ. The CDR3 extends over 17 residues, inclusive of both ends. The CDR3 loop reads CASSVLGGLAQARELFF.

About this clonotype: The junction and the germline gene differ at one end; a read error may be behind it. This rearrangement joins TRBV2 to TRBJ1-1; perhaps TRBD1 as D (5 bases). CDR1 SNHLY and CDR2 FYNNEI come from the germline V gene. The CDR3 has 15 amino acids. The chain's CDR3 is CSSSRWGRKNTEAFF. CDR3 nucleotides: TGCAGTAGCAGTAGGTGGGGACGCAAGAACACTGAAGCTTTCTTT.

This chain links TRBV15 with TRBJ2-1; the D gene is possibly TRBD1 (6 bases). This CDR3 has 14 residues. V lost 1 base, J lost 8 bases, and 12 bases lay in between. In germline, CDR1 is LNHNV, CDR2 YYDKDF (reference sequence). As DNA, the CDR3 is TGTGCCACCAGCAGAGGAACAGGGATCGATGAGCAGTTCTTC. Translating gives CATSRGTGIDEQFF. Full variable domain (remainder filled in from reference TRBV15 and TRBJ2-1): DAMVIQNPRYQVTQFGKPVTLSCSQTLNHNVMYWYQQKSSQAPKLLFHYYDKDFNNEADTPDNFQSRRPNTSFCFLDIRSPGLGDTAMYLCATSRGTGIDEQFFGPGTRLTVL.

V usage is TRBV7-9 and J usage is TRBJ2-7; 10 nucleotides line up with TRBD2. CDR3 length: 18 amino acids. The J segment lost 3 bases and the V segment lost 3 bases, leaving 14 bases of the junction unmatched. Per germline, CDR1 SEHNR and CDR2 FQNEAQ (reference sequence). Written as DNA, the CDR3 is TGTGCCAGCAGCTTTCAACGAAGCGGGGGGGCCCTTGACTACGAGCAGTACGTC. It is translated as CASSFQRSGGALDYEQYV.

In regard to this clonotype: Here the CDR3 omits its conserved ending phenylalanine or tryptophan, so a read error is the likely source. No DNA is shown, since the ends of the CDR3 on it are uncertain; the CDR3 is the one TCRdb lists. V and J are TRBV7-2 and TRBJ2-5; TRBD1, the D gene given by the table, was not confirmed from the DNA. CDR1 and CDR2 from the germline V gene are SGHTA and FQGNSA. A total of 13 residues make up the CDR3, ends included. CDR3: CASSAPGRETHCY.